This TCR beta chain is drawn from a study of blood T cell repertoires in COVID-19 (dated by TCRdb to about 2020). Looking at the study overall: Samples covering the acute and convalescent phases of COVID-19 were provided by collaborators in the United States, Italy and Spain. The material from the prospective study consisted of cDNA or gDNA derived from T cells, B-cell-depleted T cells, or PBMCs. Subjects who had been exposed to COVID-19, were actively infected with it, or had recovered from it provided the deeply sampled blood TCRbeta repertoires that made up the dataset. The repertoires were released in a freely available public database meant as a resource for research on the immune response to SARS-CoV-2. Samples were obtained from the ongoing ImmuneRACE study (first 160 participants) and from some 1,200 subjects provided by 6 global collaborators. The sample metadata nearly always contained a de-identified subject ID, COVID-19 status, age in years and sex. Where available, HLA class I and class II types were taken from metadata supplied by the sample provider and were not determined by assay-based typing.

The immunoSEQ Assay, a bias-controlled multiplex PCR, was used to amplify TCRbeta CDR3 regions from genomic DNA. Processing in the source paper ran as follows. Within the assay, amplification of reference gene primers was used to estimate how many nucleated cells each sample contained. To quantify the absolute abundance of each unique TCRbeta CDR3 rearrangement, sequence reads were collapsed and filtered. For each sample, productive Simpson clonality was calculated by taking the square root of Simpson's diversity index across productive rearrangements. The table comes from immuneACCESS by way of TCRdb, which keeps in-frame sequences with V and J called. Part of the clones is missing from these tables; in studies checked, under half for an unresolved V gene and the rest for unknown reasons. The DNA gave D and trimming, while V, J and clone size come from that table. This sample has roughly 100,000 clones in its table, and about 64% of those were observed once. The ten largest clones add up to 0.9% of the sample.

The collaborating institutions used their own protocols to collect whole blood in K2EDTA tubes. Collaborator samples were shipped for TCRbeta analysis as frozen whole blood, isolated PBMCs, or DNA extracted from either sample type. The paper as a whole reports these results and caveats: Clinical and demographic metadata were provided uncurated, with the amount varying by source and participant.

V loses 1 base, J loses 1 base, and the germline ends lie 6 bases apart. Looking up the germline V gene (reference sequence) yields CDR1 PRHDT and CDR2 FYEKMQ. Measured from the cysteine to the phenylalanine, the CDR3 is 14 residues long. Left in the record is the CDR3 DNA by itself, 42 bases read in frame from the first base. A word on this clone: This clone's antigen is unknown. The input lacks base qualities; no much larger clone sits a single base away.

This TCR came from a human donor with acute or convalescent COVID-19. The donor label of this sample is uncertain. The rearranged chain carries TRBV13 and TRBJ2-3; no D gene is confidently identified. Sequencing was performed on peripheral blood. The encoded CDR3 is CASSLALRTDTQYF. The DNA sequence is given as TGTGCCAGCAGCTTAGCCCTCCGCACAGATACGCAGTATTTT.